What follows are 30 T cell receptor beta chains derived from one specimen sequenced in a study of T-cell reconstitution after alpha-beta-depleted transplantation in children. Preparing the TCRbeta library involved the use of unique molecular identifiers. TCRdb reanalysed the PCR reads using MiXCR and keeps one entry per CDR3 protein. The table shows 200,000 to 250,000 distinct CDR3 sequences, with around 7.5% occurring only once. The starting material was PBMCs, mostly from graft donor cells, obtained 180 days after TCRalphabeta/CD19-depleted stem cell transplant. The receptors were sampled from a male patient between 10 and 17 years old who had a stem cell transplant for acute lymphoblastic leukemia, so the T cells may come from the graft donor.

The count of this clonotype is one. A much bigger clone sits one base away, suggesting this may be a read error. Written as DNA, the CDR3 is TGCGTCAGCAGCCGTAGCGGGAGATCTCTCGAGCAGTACTTC. The encoded protein is CVSSRSGRSLEQYF. J is TRBJ2-7 and V is TRBV5-1; TRBD2 aligns across 9 bases. The CDR3 has 14 residues. The germline CDR1 and CDR2 sequences are SGHRS and YFSETQ.

There are many counts of this clonotype. The rearrangement links TRBV20-1 to TRBJ2-7; D perhaps matches TRBD2 (5 bases). The germline V and J ends were trimmed by 0 bases and 5 bases, with 17 bases remaining between them. Per the germline V gene, CDR1 is DFQATT and CDR2 is SNEGSKA (reference sequence). This CDR3 region has 15 residues. The CDR3 bases are TGCAGTGCTAGAGATCCGGGCCGGGGTCTCGACGAGCAGTACTTC. This gives the protein CSARDPGRGLDEQYF.

The sample holds many counts of this clonotype. The chain joins TRBV5-1 to TRBJ1-2, with D possibly TRBD1 on 5 matching bases. Between the trimmed V and J ends, which lost 4 bases and 4 bases, there was a span of 17 bases. The CDR3 spans 15 residues. The germline gives CDR1 SGHRS, CDR2 YFSETQ. The CDR3 nucleotides are TGCGCCAGCAGCCCGGAGGGGTCGTTGGGCTATGGCTACACCTTC. It encodes CASSPEGSLGYGYTF.

This clonotype appeared many times. This rearrangement joins TRBV7-2 to TRBJ1-3, with D tentatively TRBD1 (6 bases). The germline V gene has CDR1 SGHTA and CDR2 FQGNSA. V gave up 2 bases and J gave up 0 bases, with 11 bases separating them. This CDR3 region has 16 residues. The CDR3 protein is CASSLIGQNSGNTIYF. The CDR3 DNA follows: TGTGCCAGCAGCTTAATTGGACAGAACTCTGGAAACACCATATATTTT.

V is TRBV10-2 and J is TRBJ2-2, with D possibly matching TRBD1 (6 bases). The CDR3 spans 14 residues. Trimming left V 7 bases short and J 0 bases short, with 9 bases between. Germline CDR1 is WSHSY and CDR2 is SAAADI. The CDR3 coding sequence is TGCGCCAGCAAGAGGACAGCGAACACCGGGGAGCTGTTTTTT. It specifies CASKRTANTGELFF.

This clonotype was seen at least ten times. This chain joins TRBV4-1 and TRBJ1-1; the D gene is possibly TRBD1 (5 bases). Trimming cost V 2 bases and J 1 base, with 17 bases left between them. This CDR3 is 17 amino acids long. The V gene's germline CDR1 is MGHRA and CDR2 YSYEKL. In nucleotides, the CDR3 is TGCGCCAGCAGCCAACTGGGGGTAGGGTCGAGGAACACTGAAGCTTTCTTT. Its protein is CASSQLGVGSRNTEAFF.

This clonotype has at least ten counts. V gene TRBV5-6 combines with J gene TRBJ2-5; 8 bases agree with TRBD1. V lost 3 bases, J lost 2 bases, and 6 bases stayed unmatched. Germline V CDR1 and CDR2: SGHDT, YYEEEE. This CDR3 comprises 15 residues. The CDR3 DNA is TGTGCCAGCAGCTCCCGACAGGGGTTGCAAGAGACCCAGTACTTC. Translating it yields CASSSRQGLQETQYF.

This clonotype was recorded many times. The rearrangement uses TRBV20-1 and TRBJ2-5, with D possibly called TRBD1 or TRBD2 (5 bases each). Germline loops: CDR1 DFQATT, CDR2 SNEGSKA (reference sequence). This CDR3 spans 13 amino acids. V was shortened by 5 bases and J by 2 bases, with 12 bases between the two germline ends. CDR3 sequence: CSAFRDGQETQYF. The CDR3 bases are TGCAGTGCTTTCCGGGACGGGCAAGAGACCCAGTACTTC.

This chain connects TRBV7-6 to TRBJ1-1, with D possibly matching TRBD1 (5 bases). V was pared by 5 bases and J by 4 bases, with 14 bases between. Per germline, CDR1 SGHVS and CDR2 FNYEAQ. The CDR3 sequence is 14 residues long. This CDR3 reads CASSPGGEATEAFF. The CDR3 DNA sequence: TGTGCCAGCAGCCCGGGAGGGGAGGCCACTGAAGCTTTCTTT.

This clonotype was recorded many times. The chain uses TRBV12-3 or TRBV12-4 and TRBJ2-7; no clear D. The CDR3 covers 15 residues. Trimming left V 4 bases short and J 0 bases short, with 13 bases between. CDR3 coding DNA: TGTGCCAGCAGTTCATGGTCCCAGAGCTCCTACGAGCAGTACTTC. Protein product: CASSSWSQSSYEQYF.

This clonotype was counted many times. This chain joins TRBV10-3 and TRBJ2-7; unclear D gene. V was shortened by 6 bases and J by 4 bases, with 16 bases between the two germline ends. This CDR3 contains 14 residues. CDR1 and CDR2 (germline): ENHRY, SYGVKD. The DNA of the CDR3 is TGTGCCATCAGCCAAAGTGGGTCTTTATACGAGCAGTACTTC. Translated: CAISQSGSLYEQYF.

This clonotype showed up many times. The genes are TRBV20-1 and TRBJ1-1; D might be TRBD1 (6 bases). CDR3 size: 13 residues. The germline V and J ends were trimmed by 3 bases and 5 bases, with 13 bases remaining between them. CDR1 and CDR2 from the germline V gene are DFQATT and SNEGSKA (reference sequence). CDR3 nucleotide sequence: TGCAGTGCTAGGTTCCAAGGGGGGACTGAAGCTTTCTTT. This codes for CSARFQGGTEAFF.

This clonotype was picked up many times. This rearrangement joins TRBV5-1 to TRBJ2-1, with 7 bases that match TRBD2. The CDR3 length is 16 residues. V dropped 1 base and J dropped 7; count of bases not matched to a gene: 11. Germline CDR1 reads SGHRS; CDR2 reads YFSETQ. CDR3 in amino acids: CASSLRAGERRNEQFF. The CDR3 bases are TGCGCCAGCAGCTTGCGGGCGGGAGAGCGTCGGAATGAGCAGTTCTTC.

This clonotype was found many times. The gene calls are TRBV12-3 or TRBV12-4 and TRBJ2-7, with D uncertain. The CDR3 runs 13 residues. With 3 bases removed from V and 3 bases from J, the gap between germline ends came to 9 bases. The CDR3 spells CASSFADYYEQYF. The CDR3 DNA reads as TGTGCCAGCAGTTTTGCCGATTACTACGAGCAGTACTTC.

Concerning this clonotype: This clone may be a read error of a much larger clone one base away. In nucleotides, the CDR3 is TGTGCCAGCAGCGTAACCAAAACTGAAGCTTTCTTT. The encoded protein is CASSVTKTEAFF. This chain links TRBV9 with TRBJ1-1; no definite D call. Trimming left V 1 base short and J 5 bases short, with 6 bases between. Germline values: CDR1 SGDLS, CDR2 YYNGEE. The CDR3 totals 12 residues.

This clonotype showed up just a few times. The chain joins TRBV18 to TRBJ2-7; D may be TRBD1 (6 bases). The germline V gene encodes CDR1 KGHSH and CDR2 LQKENI. The germline V and J ends were trimmed by 6 bases and 3 bases, with 21 bases remaining between them. The CDR3 is 16 residues long. CDR3 region: CASSRNIPGQIYEQYF. The CDR3 DNA reads as TGTGCCAGCTCGCGAAATATTCCCGGACAGATCTACGAGCAGTACTTC.

Regarding this clonotype: This clone may be a read error of a much larger clone one base away. The chain couples TRBV20-1 to TRBJ1-1; 7 bases map to TRBD1. The CDR3 runs to 16 residues. The germline CDR1 and CDR2 sequences are DFQATT and SNEGSKA (reference sequence). The CDR3 DNA is TGCAGTGCTAGAGATCCCCGGACAGGTGGTTGGACTGACGCTTTCTTT. It is translated as CSARDPRTGGWTDAFF.

There are many counts of this clonotype. The chain employs TRBV20-1 and TRBJ2-2, with D possibly matching TRBD2 (7 bases). Germline lookup yields CDR1 DFQATT and CDR2 SNEGSKA (reference sequence). The length of the CDR3 is 14 residues. The V end lost 3 bases, the J end lost 2 bases, and 10 bases lay between the germline ends. The CDR3 region has the DNA TGCAGTGCTAGGCGGGGGCCTAACACCGGGGAGCTGTTTTTT. Protein: CSARRGPNTGELFF.

This clonotype occurred many times. The rearrangement joins TRBV20-1 to TRBJ2-7; 9 bases fit TRBD2. The germline CDR1 and CDR2 sequences are DFQATT and SNEGSKA (reference sequence). The CDR3 has 15 residues. The V segment lost 3 bases and the J segment 0 bases; nucleotides outside the gene matches: 6. This chain's CDR3 is CSASPSGGSSYEQYF. CDR3 DNA: TGCAGTGCTAGCCCAAGCGGGGGGAGCTCCTACGAGCAGTACTTC.

This clonotype has at least ten counts. This chain links TRBV6-2 or TRBV6-3 with TRBJ1-5, with 7 bases lining up with TRBD1. The CDR3 has 14 amino acids. After removal of 7 bases from V and 4 bases from J, the junction contained 7 bases not matched to a gene. Germline values: CDR1 MNHEY, CDR2 SVGEGT. The CDR3 spells CASTADRPNQPQHF. The CDR3 bases are TGTGCCAGCACTGCGGACAGGCCTAATCAGCCCCAGCATTTT.

A remark on this clonotype: One end of the junction fails to match germline, which may point to a read error. The chain links TRBV7-2 to TRBJ2-7; D is unresolved. CDR3 length equals 12 residues. CDR1 and CDR2 from the germline V gene are SGHTA and FQGNSA. CDR3 amino acids: CASSLGFYERYF. The CDR3 DNA follows: TGTGCCAGCAGCTTAGGGTTCTACGAGCGGTACTTC.

This clonotype was seen ten or more times. CDR3 nucleotides: TGTGCCAGCAGTACGGGACAGGGTAGGGTAGATACGCAGTATTTT. It specifies CASSTGQGRVDTQYF. The gene calls are TRBV6-1 and TRBJ2-3; TRBD1 matches 9 bases. Germline V gene sequence: CDR1 MNHNS, CDR2 SASEGT. J lost 5 bases, V lost 5 bases, and 8 bases had no gene match. The CDR3 totals 15 residues.

This clonotype came up a few times. This sequence joins TRBV6-6 and TRBJ2-7; the match to TRBD2 covers 7 bases. Germline CDR1 reads MNHNY; CDR2 reads SVGAGI (reference sequence). J gave up 9 bases and V 2 bases, and 4 bases lay outside the gene matches. CDR3 size: 12 residues. The CDR3 nucleotides read TGTGCCAGCAGTTACACGGGGGGTGGGCAGTACTTC. Its translation: CASSYTGGGQYF.

Ten or more counts support this clonotype. V gene TRBV3-1 combines with J gene TRBJ1-4; 7 bases line up with TRBD1. Germline loops: CDR1 LGHDT, CDR2 YNNKEL (reference sequence). Trimming cost V 4 bases and J 4 bases; bases outside gene matches: 6. The CDR3 consists of 15 residues. The CDR3 nucleotides are TGTGCCAGCAGCCCGGGGGACAGAATTAATGAAAAACTGTTTTTT. Its protein is CASSPGDRINEKLFF.

This clonotype was observed many times. V and J are TRBV5-1 and TRBJ2-3; the match to TRBD2 covers 11 bases. CDR1 and CDR2 from the germline V gene are SGHRS and YFSETQ. The CDR3 length is 16 residues. Trimming took 2 bases from V and 4 from J; bases not matched to a gene: 6. The CDR3 DNA is TGCGCCAGCAGCTTCAATCTAGCGGGAGGTCCAGATACGCAGTATTTT. It translates to CASSFNLAGGPDTQYF. Complete variable domain (other parts from reference TRBV5-1 and TRBJ2-3): KAGVTQTPRYLIKTRGQQVTLSCSPISGHRSVSWYQQTPGQGLQFLFEYFSETQRNKGNFPGRFSGRQFSNSRSEMNVSTLELGDSALYLCASSFNLAGGPDTQYFGPGTRLTVL.

This clonotype was seen at least ten times. The J gene is TRBJ2-5, the V gene TRBV12-3 or TRBV12-4, with D unresolved. With 3 bases removed from V and 1 base from J, the gap between germline ends came to 9 bases. The CDR3 has 14 residues. Here the CDR3 DNA reads TGTGCCAGCAGTTTGGCGCTACCCCAAGAGACCCAGTACTTC. Protein product: CASSLALPQETQYF.

In its sample, this clonotype was seen many times. V and J are TRBV10-3 and TRBJ1-5; 7 bases fit TRBD1. Germline CDR1 is ENHRY and CDR2 is SYGVKD. Germline trimming cut 0 bases from V and 5 bases from J; bases unmatched to any gene: 7. This CDR3 is 16 amino acids long. CDR3 protein: CAISESRQGRDQPQHF. The DNA for the CDR3 is TGTGCCATCAGTGAGTCGAGACAGGGCCGGGATCAGCCCCAGCATTTT.

This clonotype occurred many times. The chain has TRBV28 and TRBJ2-3; D is ambiguous. V was trimmed by 5 bases and J by 4 bases, leaving 13 bases between them. Per germline, CDR1 MDHEN and CDR2 SYDVKM. The CDR3 is 14 amino acids. DNA for the CDR3: TGTGCCAGCAGTCCCATCGTGAGACCAGATACGCAGTATTTT. It encodes CASSPIVRPDTQYF.

This clonotype showed up many times. The chain carries TRBV20-1 and TRBJ1-5; TRBD1 is a possible D gene (5 bases). V was cut by 5 bases and J by 0 bases, with 14 bases left in between. The CDR3 is 15 amino acids. The germline gives CDR1 DFQATT, CDR2 SNEGSKA (reference sequence). The CDR3 DNA follows: TGCAGTGCTCTCGGGGGTTACCATAGCAATCAGCCCCAGCATTTT. Protein product: CSALGGYHSNQPQHF.

This clonotype appeared many times. The chain joins TRBV12-5 to TRBJ1-1; D unresolved. This CDR3 is 15 amino acids long. Germline V gene lookup returns CDR1 LGHNT and CDR2 FRNRAP. Trimming cost V 4 bases and J 2 bases, with 14 bases left between them. CDR3: CASGSPLVGNTEAFF. DNA of the CDR3: TGTGCTAGTGGTTCCCCCCTGGTAGGTAACACTGAAGCTTTCTTT.